What follows is one TCR beta chain and its context. Adults of Caucasian background living in Nashville, Tennessee made up all donors. Profiling relied on immunoSEQ multiplex PCR, and the TCRdb table lists in-frame clones only, not all of them. The repertoire holds roughly 2 million clones, approximately 94% seen once, with 0.1% to 0.15% in the top ten. Trimming at V came to 2 bases and at J to 4 bases, leaving 13 bases not matched to a gene. The CDR3 is 17 amino acids. CDR1 is GTSNPN and CDR2 is SVGIG in the germline V gene (reference sequence). These data come from a study of shared clonotypes between healthy human individuals. The overall study: Ranging from 18 to 49 in age, donors were a couple of women and a few men. Per donor, CD8 memory used one plate, CD8 naive used two, CD4 memory used three and CD4 naive used three.

Specimen: naive CD4+ T cells sorted from blood. Subset described: CD45RA+ positively selected. The TCR sequence derives from a young man in good health. V usage is TRBV30 and J usage is TRBJ1-4; 7 nucleotides match TRBD1. This chain's CDR3 is CAWSTKNIRDSNEKLFF. In nucleotides, the CDR3 is TGTGCCTGGAGTACAAAGAATATACGGGACAGTAATGAAAAACTGTTTTTT. Together with reference TRBV30 and TRBJ1-4, the CDR3 gives the full variable domain: SQTIHQWPATLVQPVGSPLSLECTVEGTSNPNLYWYRQAAGRGLQLLFYSVGIGQISSEVPQNLSASRPQDRQFILSSKKLLLSDSGFYLCAWSTKNIRDSNEKLFFGSGTQLSVL.